Below, 2 T cell receptor beta chains from the same sample are listed, as sequenced in a study of radiotherapy plus CTLA-4 blockade in lung cancer. Some clones are missing from TCRdb's copy, which holds only in-frame ones; the method was immunoSEQ multiplex PCR. This repertoire shows about 110,000 clones, more than 65% found once; its top ten account for 3.3%. Specimen: peripheral blood, collected from a patient treated with radiotherapy plus ipilimumab. Receptor source: a human donor with non-small cell lung cancer that progressed on radiotherapy plus ipilimumab. Some clones in this sample may be carry-over from other donors' samples.

Only a few counts were recorded for this clone. The chain joins TRBV28 to TRBJ1-5, with TRBD1 as a possible D gene (6 bases). Trimming removed 3 bases from V and 3 bases from J, with 12 bases in between. The CDR3 length is 15 residues. Germline V gives CDR1 MDHEN, CDR2 SYDVKM. Here the CDR3 reads CASSFSGQLNQPQHF. CDR3 nucleotides: TGTGCCAGCAGTTTCAGCGGACAGCTCAATCAGCCCCAGCATTTT.

The V gene is TRBV18, the J gene TRBJ1-1, with TRBD1 matching 7 bases. With V trimmed by 5 bases and J by 3 bases, 9 bases remained unmatched. The CDR3 runs to 15 residues. In germline, CDR1 is KGHSH, CDR2 LQKENI. CDR3 amino acids: CASSSTPDRDTEAFF. CDR3 in DNA: TGTGCCAGCTCATCGACACCTGACAGGGACACTGAAGCTTTCTTT.